Sequencing of this T cell receptor beta chain was carried out in a study of blood T cell repertoires in COVID-19. Study-level information: The study drew acute and convalescent COVID-19 samples from the United States, Italy and Spain. The analysed material was cDNA or gDNA that came from T cells, B-cell-depleted T cells, or PBMCs.

Trimming removed 3 bases from V and 4 bases from J, with 4 bases in between. CDR1 and CDR2 from the germline V gene are SEHNR and FQNEAQ (reference sequence). The CDR3 consists of 12 residues. The table lists this clone with a few counts. Under the authors' procedure: Amplified reference gene primers provided the basis for estimating nucleated cell counts. Measured with immunoSEQ multiplex PCR; TCRdb has only the in-frame clones, and not every one. Clonal size and the V and J genes are those of that table, whereas D and trimming came from the DNA. The sample has approximately 99,000 clones, 85% to 90% seen once.

The sequence came from a woman aged 60-75 years in a cohort sampled during active or convalescent COVID-19. Sequencing was done on a sample of peripheral blood. J is TRBJ1-5 and V is TRBV7-9, with D unclear. This CDR3 is CASSFPNQPQHF. The CDR3 DNA reads as TGTGCCAGCAGCTTCCCGAATCAGCCCCAGCATTTT.